A selection of T cell receptor beta chains follows, all from one sample in a study of beta chain features in type 1 diabetes. Sequenced by immunoSEQ multiplex PCR; TCRdb stores in-frame clones only, minus some. The profile shows 620,000 or so clones, less than 20% of them singletons. The source material was naive CD4+ T cells from blood. The origin of the receptors is a man aged 18 to 30 in good health. The CDR3 runs from the conserved cysteine through the conserved F or W. The D gene is left open where the match is weak. Rows give clone size only sometimes, using once, few, many, or a class for an expanded clone.

V gene,J gene,D gene,clone size,CDR3 protein,CDR3 DNA
TRBV18,TRBJ2-7,TRBD1,few,CASSPRLDRAYEQYF,TGTGCCAGCTCACCAAGATTGGACAGGGCCTACGAGCAGTACTTC
TRBV28,TRBJ1-2,-,few,CASSLISQGAPNYGYTF,TGTGCCAGCAGTTTGATCTCGCAGGGTGCCCCAAACTATGGCTACACCTTC
TRBV10-3,TRBJ2-7,-,few,CAISELKGTTHEQYF,TGTGCCATCAGTGAGCTAAAAGGGACCACCCACGAGCAGTACTTC
TRBV4-2,TRBJ2-3,TRBD1,few,CASSQGRGQTDTQYF,TGTGCCAGCAGCCAAGGCAGGGGGCAGACAGATACGCAGTATTTT
TRBV6-5,TRBJ1-2,-,few,CASRPPKTGSDGYTF,TGTGCCAGCAGACCTCCGAAAACAGGGTCCGATGGCTACACCTTC
TRBV4-2,TRBJ1-5,-,-,CASSQTAGWGLPQHF,TGTGCCAGCAGCCAAACGGCTGGATGGGGTTTGCCCCAGCATTTT
TRBV10-3,TRBJ2-6,-,few,CAISESPGTGANVLTF,TGTGCCATCAGTGAGTCACCGGGTACCGGGGCCAACGTCCTGACTTTC
TRBV9,TRBJ2-7,-,-,CASSVEGLPYEQYF,TGTGCCAGCAGCGTAGAGGGTTTGCCCTACGAGCAGTACTTC
TRBV4-2,TRBJ1-4,-,-,CASSQEMGLEKLFF,TGTGCCAGCAGCCAAGAAATGGGGCTGGAAAAACTGTTTTTT
TRBV29-1,TRBJ1-1,TRBD1,few,CSARGGITEAFF,TGCAGCGCCCGAGGGGGCATCACTGAAGCTTTCTTT
TRBV2,TRBJ2-3,-,-,CASTGLGVTSTDTQYF,TGTGCCAGCACAGGGTTGGGGGTTACAAGCACAGATACGCAGTATTTT
TRBV18,TRBJ2-3,-,-,CASSRGHTGDTQYF,TGTGCCAGCTCACGTGGCCACACAGGAGATACGCAGTATTTT
TRBV7-9,TRBJ1-5,-,few,CASSPNQGPNQPQHF,TGTGCCAGCAGTCCGAATCAGGGGCCTAATCAGCCCCAGCATTTT
TRBV9,TRBJ2-2,-,few,CASSLTPGYTGELFF,TGTGCCAGCAGCTTGACTCCAGGATACACCGGGGAGCTGTTTTTT
TRBV5-1,TRBJ2-5,TRBD1,few,CASRMTGDETQYF,TGCGCCAGCAGGATGACAGGGGACGAGACCCAGTACTTC
TRBV5-1,TRBJ1-2,-,-,CASRLQGGPYGYTF,TGCGCCAGCAGATTACAGGGTGGACCTTATGGCTACACCTTC
TRBV7-9,TRBJ1-4,TRBD1,-,CASSLDRGLTNEKLFF,TGTGCCAGCAGCTTGGACAGGGGACTTACTAATGAAAAACTGTTTTTT
TRBV7-8,TRBJ2-3,-,few,CASSLTFGAQYF,TGTGCCAGCAGCTTAACATTTGGTGCGCAGTATTTT
TRBV9,TRBJ2-1,TRBD2,-,CASSVDPSGRREQFF,TGTGCCAGCAGCGTAGATCCTAGCGGGAGACGTGAGCAGTTCTTC
TRBV29-1,TRBJ2-4,TRBD1,-,CSVEQGASKNIQYF,TGCAGCGTTGAACAGGGGGCTTCCAAAAACATTCAGTACTTC
TRBV5-1,TRBJ2-5,TRBD1,-,CASSGQGAGETQYF,TGCGCCAGCAGCGGCCAGGGGGCTGGAGAGACCCAGTACTTC
TRBV28,TRBJ2-1,-,-,CASSRQRDLKRNEQFF,TGTGCCAGCAGCCGACAGAGAGACCTTAAGCGAAATGAGCAGTTCTTC
TRBV7-2,TRBJ2-5,-,-,CASSQESRRGETQYF,TGTGCCAGCAGCCAAGAAAGCCGCAGGGGAGAGACCCAGTACTTC
TRBV7-2,TRBJ1-5,-,few,CASSYAAATRNQPQHF,TGTGCCAGCAGCTACGCGGCGGCAACCCGCAATCAGCCCCAGCATTTT
TRBV28,TRBJ1-1,-,few,CASSLGGNMNTEAFF,TGTGCCAGCAGTTTGGGGGGGAACATGAACACTGAAGCTTTCTTT
TRBV5-4,TRBJ2-1,-,few,CASSPGLSSYNEQFF,TGTGCCAGCAGCCCCGGTCTGAGCTCCTACAATGAGCAGTTCTTC
TRBV4-1,TRBJ1-4,-,-,CASSQETEKLFF,TGCGCCAGCAGCCAAGAGACGGAAAAACTGTTTTTT
TRBV5-4,TRBJ2-3,TRBD2,-,CASRAGGGSTDTQYF,TGTGCCAGCAGGGCGGGCGGGGGTAGCACAGATACGCAGTATTTT
TRBV14,TRBJ2-3,TRBD2,-,CASSVLAGRGDTQYF,TGTGCCAGCAGCGTACTAGCGGGACGTGGGGATACGCAGTATTTT
TRBV7-2,TRBJ2-5,TRBD2,few,CASSLSNGREETQYF,TGTGCCAGCAGCTTATCTAACGGGAGGGAAGAGACCCAGTACTTC
TRBV5-6,TRBJ2-3,-,-,CASSLTGIRDTQYF,TGTGCCAGCAGCTTGACAGGGATTCGCGATACGCAGTATTTT
TRBV2,TRBJ1-4,TRBD1,-,CASSFWTGLNEKLFF,TGTGCCAGCAGTTTCTGGACAGGACTAAATGAAAAACTGTTTTTT
TRBV5-1,TRBJ2-7,TRBD1,few,CASSTGQGAGYEQYF,TGCGCCAGCAGCACGGGACAGGGGGCGGGATACGAGCAGTACTTC
TRBV28,TRBJ2-4,TRBD2,-,CASSLGTSGSIIQYF,TGTGCCAGCAGTTTAGGGACTAGCGGGAGTATCATTCAGTACTTC
TRBV28,TRBJ1-2,TRBD1,-,CAIRNPGTGVNYGYTF,TGTGCCATCCGAAACCCCGGGACAGGGGTAAACTATGGCTACACCTTC
TRBV18,TRBJ2-5,-,-,CASSLSSYGETQYF,TGTGCCAGCTCTCTGTCATCTTATGGGGAGACCCAGTACTTC
TRBV19,TRBJ2-1,-,few,CASSIGVGSYNEQFF,TGTGCCAGTAGTATCGGGGTAGGCTCCTACAATGAGCAGTTCTTC
TRBV29-1,TRBJ2-5,TRBD1,few,CSVAGQYQETQYF,TGCAGCGTTGCGGGACAGTACCAAGAGACCCAGTACTTC
TRBV7-8,TRBJ2-5,-,few,CASSSGGGLQETQYF,TGTGCCAGCAGCTCAGGAGGGGGACTCCAAGAGACCCAGTACTTC
TRBV19,TRBJ1-5,-,few,CASSPRGGNQPQHF,TGTGCCAGTAGTCCCAGAGGGGGCAATCAGCCCCAGCATTTT
TRBV9,TRBJ2-1,-,-,CASSVGSGGNSYNEQFF,TGTGCCAGCAGCGTAGGTTCCGGAGGGAACTCCTACAATGAGCAGTTCTTC
TRBV20-1,TRBJ2-7,-,few,CSASGSYEQYF,TGCAGTGCTAGTGGATCCTACGAGCAGTACTTC
TRBV2,TRBJ2-5,TRBD1,few,CASSVNQGALGETQYF,TGTGCCAGCAGTGTAAATCAGGGGGCGTTAGGAGAGACCCAGTACTTC
TRBV30,TRBJ1-2,TRBD1,-,CAWSLDRAYGYTF,TGTGCCTGGAGTTTGGACAGGGCCTATGGCTACACCTTC
TRBV10-3,TRBJ2-1,-,-,CAISGGRIHEQFF,TGTGCCATCAGTGGGGGAAGGATCCATGAGCAGTTCTTC
TRBV21-1,TRBJ2-7,-,-,CASSKAASDRSAYEQYF,TGTGCCAGCAGCAAAGCCGCCTCAGACAGGTCCGCCTACGAGCAGTACTTC
TRBV5-1,TRBJ2-7,-,few,CASSLAGSSYEQYF,TGCGCCAGCAGCTTGGCGGGGAGCTCCTACGAGCAGTACTTC
TRBV29-1,TRBJ2-3,-,few,CSVERMGRRRTDTQYF,TGCAGCGTTGAAAGGATGGGACGGCGGCGCACAGATACGCAGTATTTT
TRBV4-3,TRBJ1-3,-,few,CASSQGPSGGGNTIYF,TGCGCCAGCAGCCAAGGTCCATCGGGGGGTGGAAACACCATATATTTT
TRBV25-1,TRBJ2-3,-,few,CASSDGGRVTQYF,TGTGCCAGCAGTGATGGGGGAAGGGTTACGCAGTATTTT
TRBV7-8,TRBJ2-7,-,-,CASSLNRGVYEQYF,TGTGCCAGCAGCTTAAACCGAGGGGTTTACGAGCAGTACTTC
TRBV4-3,TRBJ1-1,-,few,CASSQDSGYGTEAFF,TGCGCCAGCAGCCAAGATTCGGGTTACGGCACTGAAGCTTTCTTT
TRBV27,TRBJ2-5,TRBD2,few,CASSSLASGERQETQYF,TGTGCCAGCAGTTCCCTGGCTAGCGGAGAGCGGCAAGAGACCCAGTACTTC
TRBV9,TRBJ1-1,TRBD1,-,CASSRDRSSPTEAFF,TGTGCCAGCAGCCGGGACAGGAGTTCCCCGACTGAAGCTTTCTTT
TRBV6-5,TRBJ1-1,-,-,CASSKEVNTEAFF,TGTGCCAGCTCGAAAGAGGTGAACACTGAAGCTTTCTTT